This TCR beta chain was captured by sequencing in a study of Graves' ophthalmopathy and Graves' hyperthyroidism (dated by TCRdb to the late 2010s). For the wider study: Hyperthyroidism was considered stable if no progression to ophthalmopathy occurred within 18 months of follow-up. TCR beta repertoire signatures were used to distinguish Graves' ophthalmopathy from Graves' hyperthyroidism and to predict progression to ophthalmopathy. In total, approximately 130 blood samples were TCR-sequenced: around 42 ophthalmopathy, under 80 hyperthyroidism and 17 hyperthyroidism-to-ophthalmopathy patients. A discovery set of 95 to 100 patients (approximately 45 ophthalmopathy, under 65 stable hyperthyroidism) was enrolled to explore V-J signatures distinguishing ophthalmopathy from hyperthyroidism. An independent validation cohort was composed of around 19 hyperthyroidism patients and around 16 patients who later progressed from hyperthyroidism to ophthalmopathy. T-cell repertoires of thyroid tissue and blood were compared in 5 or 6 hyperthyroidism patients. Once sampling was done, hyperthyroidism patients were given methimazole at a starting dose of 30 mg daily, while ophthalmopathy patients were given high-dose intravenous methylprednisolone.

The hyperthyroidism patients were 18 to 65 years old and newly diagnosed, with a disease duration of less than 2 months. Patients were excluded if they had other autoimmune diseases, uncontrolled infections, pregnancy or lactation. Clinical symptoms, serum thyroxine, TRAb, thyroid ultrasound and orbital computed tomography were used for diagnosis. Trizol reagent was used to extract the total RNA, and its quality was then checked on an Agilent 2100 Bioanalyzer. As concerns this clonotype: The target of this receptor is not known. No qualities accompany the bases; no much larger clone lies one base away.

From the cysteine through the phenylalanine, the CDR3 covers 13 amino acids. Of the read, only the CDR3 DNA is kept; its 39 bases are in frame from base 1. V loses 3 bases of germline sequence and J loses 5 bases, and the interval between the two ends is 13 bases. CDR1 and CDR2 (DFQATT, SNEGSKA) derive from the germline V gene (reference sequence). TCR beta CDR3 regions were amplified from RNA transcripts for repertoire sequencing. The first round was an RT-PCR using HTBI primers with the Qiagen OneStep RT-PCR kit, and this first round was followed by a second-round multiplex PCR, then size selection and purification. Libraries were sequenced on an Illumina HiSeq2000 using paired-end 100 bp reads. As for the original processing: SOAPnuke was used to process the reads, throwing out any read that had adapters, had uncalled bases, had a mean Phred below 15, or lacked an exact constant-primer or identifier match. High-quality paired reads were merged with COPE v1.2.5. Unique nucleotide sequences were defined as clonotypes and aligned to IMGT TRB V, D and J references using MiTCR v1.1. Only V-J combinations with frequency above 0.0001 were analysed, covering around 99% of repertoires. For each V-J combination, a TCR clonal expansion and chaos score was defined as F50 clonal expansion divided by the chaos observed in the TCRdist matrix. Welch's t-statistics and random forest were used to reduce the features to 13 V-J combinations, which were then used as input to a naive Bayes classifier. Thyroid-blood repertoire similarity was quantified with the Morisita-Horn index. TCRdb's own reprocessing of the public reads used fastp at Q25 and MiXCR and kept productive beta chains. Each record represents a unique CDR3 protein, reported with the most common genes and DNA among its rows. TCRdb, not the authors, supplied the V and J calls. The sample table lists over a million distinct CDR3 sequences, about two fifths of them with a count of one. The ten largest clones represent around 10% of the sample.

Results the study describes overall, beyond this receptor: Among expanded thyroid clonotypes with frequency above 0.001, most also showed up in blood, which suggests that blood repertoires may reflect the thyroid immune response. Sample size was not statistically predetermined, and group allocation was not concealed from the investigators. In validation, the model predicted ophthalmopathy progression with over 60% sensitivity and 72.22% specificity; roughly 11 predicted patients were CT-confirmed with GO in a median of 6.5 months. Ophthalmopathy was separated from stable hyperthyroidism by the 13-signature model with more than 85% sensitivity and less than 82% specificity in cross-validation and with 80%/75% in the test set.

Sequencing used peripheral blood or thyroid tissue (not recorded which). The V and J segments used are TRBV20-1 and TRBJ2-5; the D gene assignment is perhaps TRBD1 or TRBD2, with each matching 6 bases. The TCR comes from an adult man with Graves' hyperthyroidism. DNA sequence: TGCAGTGCTAGGAAAGGGGGGCGGGAGACCCAGTACTTC. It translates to CSARKGGRETQYF.